The 22 T cell receptor beta chains in this list originate from one sample, sequenced in a study of a mutant IDH1 vaccine in newly diagnosed glioma (dated by TCRdb to the early 2020s). The time point label on this specimen signifies: week 35, safety follow-up. Each vaccine dose was 300 ug of a 20-mer mutant IDH1 peptide in Montanide, given subcutaneously with topical imiquimod. No antigen has been assigned to these receptors. Library generation was performed with the immunoSEQ multiplex PCR assay. TCRdb re-hosts the immuneACCESS table, in-frame sequences only. Its copies lack some clones; in the studies checked, an unresolved V gene accounts for under half of them, and the cause for the rest is not known. The sample includes tens of thousands of clones, with around 86% observed a single time. The ten biggest clones cover approximately 4.7% of the sample. The sequenced sample was PBMCs, obtained from a glioma patient whose treatment included an IDH1 peptide vaccine. Receptors were obtained from a woman aged 40 to 50 with glioma. Some clones in this sample may be carry-over from other donors' samples.

This clone was observed a single time. The chain is built from TRBV6-5 and TRBJ1-2; a weak D match, TRBD1 (6 bases). The germline V and J ends were trimmed by 7 bases and 6 bases, with 12 bases remaining between them. The CDR3 is 12 amino acids. CDR1 and CDR2 from the germline V gene are MNHEY and SVGAGI. The CDR3 here is CASMKGGDGYTF. CDR3 DNA sequence: TGTGCCAGCATGAAAGGGGGGGATGGCTACACCTTC.

CDR3: CASSVGLAGSSTDTQYF. Here the CDR3 DNA reads TGTGCCAGCAGCGTAGGGCTAGCGGGGTCTAGCACAGATACGCAGTATTTT. This chain links TRBV9 with TRBJ2-3; TRBD2 aligns across 9 bases. Trimming cost V 0 bases and J 0 bases; bases outside gene matches: 5. CDR3 length: 17 residues. Per germline, CDR1 SGDLS and CDR2 YYNGEE.

This clone turned up a few times. The V call is TRBV19, the J call TRBJ2-7; D may correspond to TRBD1 or TRBD2 (5 bases each). This CDR3 contains 15 residues. Trimming cost V 5 bases and J 0 bases, with 14 bases left between them. CDR1 is LNHDA and CDR2 is SQIVND in the germline V gene (reference sequence). The CDR3, as DNA: TGTGCCAGTAGTCTGGGGGATCTACTCTCCTACGAGCAGTACTTC. Its translation is CASSLGDLLSYEQYF.

V gene TRBV9 combines with J gene TRBJ2-3, with D unresolved. V was trimmed by 0 bases and J by 10 bases, leaving 6 bases between them. CDR3 length: 11 residues. Per germline, CDR1 SGDLS and CDR2 YYNGEE. Written as DNA, the CDR3 is TGTGCCAGCAGCGTAGGAGCTTCGCAGTATTTT. It codes for CASSVGASQYF.

V and J are TRBV2 and TRBJ1-2; D is uncertain. Germline V gene data show CDR1 as SNHLY and CDR2 as FYNNEI. The CDR3 is made up of 11 amino acids. Between the trimmed V and J ends, which lost 3 bases and 7 bases, there was a span of 6 bases. DNA of the CDR3: TGTGCCAGCAGTGACCTTGGTGGCTACACCTTC. It specifies CASSDLGGYTF.

This clone has just one count. This rearrangement joins TRBV6-5 to TRBJ1-2; the D gene is possibly TRBD1 (5 bases). The germline V gene has CDR1 MNHEY and CDR2 SVGAGI. The CDR3 sequence is 12 residues long. V lost 4 bases and J 7 bases, leaving 10 bases between the germline ends. CDR3 region: CASSWGRGGYTF. CDR3 coding DNA: TGTGCCAGCAGTTGGGGACGAGGTGGCTACACCTTC.

The V call is TRBV9, the J call TRBJ2-2, with D perhaps matching TRBD2 (7 bases). The CDR3 runs 15 residues. V lost 4 bases and J 4 bases, leaving 14 bases between the germline ends. Per the germline V gene, CDR1 is SGDLS and CDR2 is YYNGEE. CDR3 bases: TGTGCCAGCAGCCCACGAGGGGGGGGCACCGGGGAGCTGTTTTTT. This translates into CASSPRGGGTGELFF.

This clone is labeled medium-sized. This chain uses TRBV25-1 with TRBJ2-2; no firm D call. Per the germline V gene, CDR1 is MGHDK and CDR2 is SYGVNS. The V end lost 5 bases, the J end lost 11 bases, and 9 bases lay between the germline ends. CDR3 size: 11 residues. The CDR3 DNA sequence: TGTGCCAGCAGTATCCGACAAGAGCTGTTTTTT. It translates to CASSIRQELFF.

This clone appeared a single time. The chain carries TRBV5-4 and TRBJ1-2, with TRBD1 matching 9 bases. With V trimmed by 3 bases and J by 5 bases, 5 bases remained unmatched. The CDR3 sequence is 14 residues long. Germline assignment: CDR1 SGHNT and CDR2 YYREEE (reference sequence). CDR3 nucleotides: TGTGCCAGCAGCTCCACAGGGGGCGAGTATGGCTACACCTTC. Its protein is CASSSTGGEYGYTF.

The rearrangement joins TRBV27 to TRBJ2-2, with TRBD2 matching over 9 bases. Germline V gene lookup returns CDR1 MNHEY and CDR2 SMNVEV (reference sequence). This CDR3 contains 16 residues. J lost 2 bases, V lost 5 bases, and 6 bases had no gene match. CDR3 sequence (DNA): TGTGCCAGCAGTCCGCTAGCGGGAACAAACACCGGGGAGCTGTTTTTT. Protein: CASSPLAGTNTGELFF.

The V and J genes are TRBV5-8 and TRBJ2-1; no definite D call. CDR1 is SGHTS, CDR2 YDEGEE, per germline. The CDR3 length is 13 residues. V dropped 1 base and J dropped 6 bases, with 8 bases sitting between them. The CDR3 bases are TGTGCCAGCAGCTTGTCTCTAGTCAATGAGCAGTTCTTC. It codes for CASSLSLVNEQFF. The entire variable domain, with the rest obtained from reference TRBV5-8 and TRBJ2-1, is as follows: EAGVTQSPTHLIKTRGQQATLRCSPISGHTSVYWYQQALGLGLQFLLWYDEGEERNRGNFPPRFSGRQFPNYSSELNVNALELEDSALYLCASSLSLVNEQFFGPGTRLTVL.

V is TRBV9 and J is TRBJ2-2; D is possibly TRBD1 (5 bases). The CDR3 extends over 15 amino acids. Germline V gene sequence: CDR1 SGDLS, CDR2 YYNGEE. Trimming pared 0 bases from V and 5 bases from J, leaving 11 bases between. This CDR3 is CASSVVSTGTGELFF. The CDR3 nucleotides read TGTGCCAGCAGCGTAGTGAGTACAGGTACCGGGGAGCTGTTTTTT.

The V and J genes are TRBV5-1 and TRBJ2-3; D might be TRBD1 (5 bases). The germline CDR1 and CDR2 sequences are SGHRS and YFSETQ. This CDR3 spans 14 amino acids. Between the trimmed V and J ends, which lost 2 bases and 2 bases, there was a span of 9 bases. The CDR3 loop reads CASSFQDNTDTQYF. CDR3 bases: TGCGCCAGCAGCTTTCAGGACAACACAGATACGCAGTATTTT.

The chain combines TRBV19 with TRBJ1-5; the match to TRBD1 covers 8 bases. V was clipped by 0 bases and J by 1 base; unmatched bases: 5. Germline lookup yields CDR1 LNHDA and CDR2 SQIVND (reference sequence). This CDR3 has 17 residues. CDR3 DNA: TGTGCCAGTAGTATAGAGGGGACAGGTGCAAGCAATCAGCCCCAGCATTTT. Protein product: CASSIEGTGASNQPQHF.

This chain joins TRBV18 and TRBJ1-1; D gene unclear. There are 13 residues in the CDR3. Germline CDR1 is KGHSH and CDR2 is LQKENI. With 3 bases removed from V and 8 bases from J, the gap between germline ends came to 13 bases. This CDR3 reads CASSPSDTREAFF. Here the CDR3 DNA reads TGTGCCAGCTCACCGTCCGACACGAGAGAAGCTTTCTTT.

The chain has TRBV5-1 and TRBJ1-6; D not certain. Germline V gives CDR1 SGHRS, CDR2 YFSETQ. The CDR3 length is 15 residues. Trimming removed 4 bases from V and 10 bases from J, with 18 bases in between. The DNA of the CDR3 is TGCGCCAGCAGCCCGGAGGCCTTCCTAGGGTCACCCCTCCACTTT. It specifies CASSPEAFLGSPLHF.

This chain joins TRBV19 and TRBJ2-5, with D perhaps being TRBD1 or TRBD2 (5 bases each). V lost 5 bases, J lost 5 bases, and 15 bases lay in between. Germline V gives CDR1 LNHDA, CDR2 SQIVND (reference sequence). This CDR3 has 14 residues. This chain's CDR3 is CASSGGAIGETQYF. The CDR3 DNA follows: TGTGCCAGTAGTGGGGGTGCTATAGGCGAGACCCAGTACTTC. Variable domain in full (rest from reference TRBV19 and TRBJ2-5): DGGITQSPKYLFRKEGQNVTLSCEQNLNHDAMYWYRQDPGQGLRLIYYSQIVNDFQKGDIAEGYSVSREKKESFPLTVTSAQKNPTAFYLCASSGGAIGETQYFGPGTRLLVL.

In DNA form, the CDR3 reads TGTGCCAGCATTGGACAGGGCTCAACTAATGAAAAACTGTTTTTT. Encoded protein: CASIGQGSTNEKLFF. V gene TRBV2 combines with J gene TRBJ1-4; 8 bases agree with TRBD1. CDR3 length: 15 amino acids. The J segment lost 0 bases and the V segment lost 7 bases, leaving 4 bases of the junction unmatched. Germline V CDR1 and CDR2: SNHLY, FYNNEI.

In this sample, this clone is medium-sized. The DNA for the CDR3 is TGTGCCAGCTCACACAGGGGGCGGACCGGGGAGCTGTTTTTT. This encodes CASSHRGRTGELFF. This chain joins TRBV18 and TRBJ2-2; TRBD1 matches at 9 bases. J lost 5 bases, V lost 4 bases, and 2 bases had no gene match. Germline assignment: CDR1 KGHSH and CDR2 LQKENI. There are 14 residues in the CDR3.

The chain is built from TRBV5-1 and TRBJ1-4, with D hard to call. Germline V CDR1 and CDR2: SGHRS, YFSETQ. With 1 base removed from V and 5 bases from J, the gap between germline ends came to 9 bases. This CDR3 has 14 amino acids. In DNA form, the CDR3 reads TGCGCCAGCAGCTTGTCGGGAACCAATGAAAAACTGTTTTTT. Encoded protein: CASSLSGTNEKLFF. The variable domain in full, completed from reference TRBV5-1 and TRBJ1-4, reads KAGVTQTPRYLIKTRGQQVTLSCSPISGHRSVSWYQQTPGQGLQFLFEYFSETQRNKGNFPGRFSGRQFSNSRSEMNVSTLELGDSALYLCASSLSGTNEKLFFGSGTQLSVL.

This chain links TRBV10-3 with TRBJ2-5, with 11 bases aligning to TRBD2. Germline V gene sequence: CDR1 ENHRY, CDR2 SYGVKD. Germline trimming cut 0 bases from V and 5 bases from J; bases unmatched to any gene: 8. This CDR3 contains 17 residues. The CDR3 bases are TGTGCCATCAGTGAGTCGAAGTCCCTAGCGGGAGGTGAGACCCAGTACTTC. Residues: CAISESKSLAGGETQYF.

This clone was counted once. The chain carries TRBV5-8 and TRBJ1-4; D might be TRBD1 (6 bases). This CDR3 comprises 15 residues. V shed 4 bases and J shed 7 bases, with 17 bases lying between them. Germline V gives CDR1 SGHTS, CDR2 YDEGEE. This chain's CDR3 is CASSLTPLGGEKLFF. CDR3 nucleotides: TGTGCCAGCAGCCTAACGCCTTTAGGGGGTGAAAAACTGTTTTTT.